This TCR beta chain derives from a study of blood T cell repertoires in COVID-19. The V end lost 5 bases, the J end lost 2 bases, and 11 bases lay between the germline ends. The germline V gene has CDR1 SGHKS and CDR2 YYEKEE (reference sequence). CDR3 size: 14 residues. Sequencing was performed with immunoSEQ multiplex PCR; in TCRdb, only in-frame clones are kept and a portion is missing. The top ten clones hold 12% of a sample with tens of thousands of clones, over 65% of them seen once. The clonotype originates from a human donor in a cohort sampled during active COVID-19. This rearrangement joins TRBV5-5 to TRBJ1-5, with D tentatively TRBD1 (6 bases). What was sequenced was peripheral blood. The CDR3 DNA reads TGTGCCAGCAGTCAGACAGGCGGCAATCAGCCCCAGCATTTT. Translated: CASSQTGGNQPQHF.